These T cell receptor beta chains were read from a single sample in a study of cytotoxic CD8 clonotypes in ibrutinib-treated CLL. TCRdb's copy holds only in-frame clones and misses some; the assay was immunoSEQ multiplex PCR. The table has about 140,000 clones, 80% seen once. Source: PBMCs, taken after 36 months of ibrutinib treatment. These receptors were taken from a human donor with chronic lymphocytic leukemia. Each CDR3 is given with its conserved first and last residue. D genes are given only for firm matches. Expanded clones get a size class; other rows say once, few or many, or leave the size out.

j_call,d_call,cdr3_length,v_call,clone_size,cdr3_aa,cdr3_nt
TRBJ1-1,TRBD1,13,TRBV7-9,many,CASSYSGGTEAFF,TGTGCCAGCAGCTATTCAGGGGGCACTGAAGCTTTCTTT
TRBJ2-2,-,12,TRBV29-1,medium-sized,CSVVSWTGELFF,TGCAGCGTTGTAAGCTGGACCGGGGAGCTGTTTTTT
TRBJ2-7,TRBD1,15,TRBV18,-,CASSPGTGASYEQYF,TGTGCCAGCTCCCCCGGGACAGGGGCCTCCTACGAGCAGTACTTC
TRBJ1-2,-,13,TRBV7-9,-,CASSLEVGYGYTF,TGTGCCAGCAGCTTAGAAGTCGGCTATGGCTACACCTTC
TRBJ2-1,TRBD2,16,TRBV11-3,-,CASSLVGAGGYNEQFF,TGTGCCAGCAGCTTAGTAGGGGCGGGGGGTTACAATGAGCAGTTCTTC
TRBJ1-1,TRBD1,13,TRBV19,once,CASSTTGATEAFF,TGTGCCAGTAGTACGACAGGGGCCACTGAAGCTTTCTTT
TRBJ2-7,-,15,TRBV5-1,few,CASSLTRSLVYEQYF,TGCGCCAGCAGCTTGACACGAAGTTTGGTCTACGAGCAGTACTTC
TRBJ2-1,-,12,TRBV29-1,-,CSVVGHYNEQFF,TGCAGCGTTGTGGGACACTACAATGAGCAGTTCTTC
TRBJ1-1,-,14,TRBV5-4,-,CASSLQHGRGGAFF,TGTGCCAGCAGCTTGCAACACGGTCGGGGGGGTGCTTTCTTT
TRBJ1-1,TRBD1,18,TRBV18,-,CASSPYSGQGEVRREAFF,TGTGCCAGCTCACCATACTCGGGACAGGGAGAGGTTAGGAGGGAAGCTTTCTTT
TRBJ2-2,TRBD2,22,TRBV9,-,CASSVGKGLAGGSLTWGGELFF,TGTGCCAGCAGCGTTGGGAAGGGACTAGCGGGAGGGTCCCTAACCTGGGGCGGGGAGCTGTTTTTT
TRBJ2-3,-,16,TRBV5-1,-,CASSLEVLGSTDTQYF,TGCGCCAGCAGCTTGGAAGTGTTAGGGAGCACAGATACGCAGTATTTT
TRBJ2-7,-,12,TRBV5-8,-,CASSPDSSRQYF,TGTGCCAGCAGCCCCGACAGTTCGCGGCAGTACTTC
TRBJ2-7,-,13,TRBV6-6,-,CASSRGWAYEQYF,TGTGCCAGCAGTCGTGGGTGGGCCTACGAGCAGTACTTC
TRBJ2-5,-,16,TRBV4-1,-,CASSQNSGTSKETQYF,TGCGCCAGCAGCCAAAACTCAGGGACTTCTAAAGAGACCCAGTACTTC
TRBJ2-7,-,12,TRBV27,-,CASSFLGGEQYF,TGTGCCAGCAGTTTTCTGGGAGGCGAGCAGTACTTC
TRBJ2-1,-,14,TRBV30,-,CAWSVGHSYNEQFF,TGTGCCTGGAGTGTGGGCCATTCCTACAATGAGCAGTTCTTC
TRBJ2-5,-,14,TRBV30,-,CAWSARGGGETQYF,TGTGCCTGGAGTGCCAGGGGGGGTGGAGAGACCCAGTACTTC
TRBJ2-7,-,13,TRBV18,-,CASSPAAGYEQYF,TGTGCCAGCTCACCCGCTGCAGGCTACGAGCAGTACTTC
TRBJ2-7,-,12,TRBV13,-,CASSGDNYEQYF,TGTGCCAGCAGCGGGGACAACTACGAGCAGTACTTC
TRBJ2-1,-,13,TRBV9,once,CASSPVHYNEQFF,TGTGCCAGCAGCCCCGTCCACTACAATGAGCAGTTCTTC
TRBJ1-4,-,15,TRBV11-1,-,CASSTWTDANEKLFF,TGTGCCAGCAGCACTTGGACGGACGCTAATGAAAAACTGTTTTTT
TRBJ1-4,-,13,TRBV30,-,CAWARAPGEKLFF,TGTGCCTGGGCCCGGGCCCCTGGTGAAAAACTGTTTTTT
TRBJ1-5,-,15,TRBV5-1,few,CASSLGGLDNQPQHF,TGCGCCAGCAGCTTGGGGGGACTGGACAATCAGCCCCAGCATTTT
TRBJ1-1,TRBD1,17,TRBV5-1,-,CASRILTGVVGNTEAFF,TGCGCCAGCAGGATCTTGACAGGGGTCGTGGGGAACACTGAAGCTTTCTTT
TRBJ2-1,TRBD2,14,TRBV6-6,once,CASSLAGIYNEQFF,TGTGCCAGCAGCCTAGCGGGAATCTACAATGAGCAGTTCTTC
TRBJ2-3,-,17,TRBV5-1,-,CASSLALGGPGLDTQYF,TGCGCCAGCAGCTTGGCACTCGGGGGACCGGGGTTAGATACGCAGTATTTT
TRBJ1-1,TRBD1,11,TRBV2,-,CASRVQGEAFF,TGTGCCAGCAGGGTACAGGGGGAAGCTTTCTTT
TRBJ2-2,-,13,TRBV11-3,-,CASSASDTGELFF,TGTGCCAGCAGCGCCAGTGACACCGGGGAGCTGTTTTTT
TRBJ1-1,-,12,TRBV6-5,-,CASSQANTEAFF,TGTGCCAGCAGTCAAGCGAACACTGAAGCTTTCTTT
TRBJ1-1,TRBD1,15,TRBV7-9,-,CASSIRTGGHTEAFF,TGTGCCAGCAGCATAAGGACAGGGGGTCACACTGAAGCTTTCTTT
TRBJ2-1,-,14,TRBV6-1,few,CASSEGRGYNEQFF,TGTGCCAGCAGTGAAGGCCGGGGCTACAATGAGCAGTTCTTC
TRBJ2-1,TRBD2,12,TRBV30,-,CAWSEAGGSQFF,TGTGCCTGGAGTGAAGCGGGGGGGTCCCAGTTCTTC
TRBJ1-2,TRBD1,15,TRBV5-1,-,CASSGTGGDSDGYTF,TGCGCCAGCAGCGGGACAGGGGGCGATTCGGATGGCTACACCTTC
TRBJ2-5,-,13,TRBV2,-,CASIGDVQETQYF,TGTGCCAGCATTGGTGACGTGCAAGAGACCCAGTACTTC
TRBJ2-5,-,13,TRBV11-3,-,CASSLEGVGTQYF,TGTGCCAGCAGCTTAGAGGGGGTGGGGACCCAGTACTTC